A selection of T cell receptor beta chains follows, all from one sample in a study of T-cell memory formation after mild COVID-19. TCRdb reprocessed the 5' RACE reads via MiXCR and lists one record per CDR3 protein. The sample lists around 340,000 distinct CDR3 sequences; approximately 15% were seen once. What was sequenced was PBMCs or a T cell subset sorted from them (not recorded which). The source is a man younger than 30 who had mild COVID-19 (a few samples of this study predate the infection). Cell type and time point are not known. CDR3s include the opening cysteine and the closing phenylalanine or tryptophan. The D gene is left open where the match is weak. Clone size is not always given. Where it is, it says once, few, many or a class for expanded clones.

>TRBV4-3|NA|NA|TRBJ1-4
CASSQEPGGEKLFF
TGCGCCAGCAGCCAAGAGCCCGGGGGGGAAAAACTGTTTTTT
>TRBV20-1|NA|NA|TRBJ1-5
CSATPGSRNQPQHF
TGCAGTGCTACTCCAGGGTCCCGCAATCAGCCCCAGCATTTT
>TRBV7-9|once|NA|TRBJ1-1
CASSPRGGRTEAFF
TGTGCCAGCAGCCCACGGGGCGGGAGAACTGAAGCTTTCTTT
>TRBV4-1|NA|TRBD2|TRBJ2-5
CASSQVVGGAQETQYF
TGCGCCAGCAGCCAAGTCGTCGGGGGGGCCCAAGAGACCCAGTACTTC
>TRBV6-5|few|NA|TRBJ2-2
CASSYLPTTNTGELFF
TGTGCCAGCAGTTACCTCCCCACCACGAACACCGGGGAGCTGTTTTTT
>TRBV11-2|NA|TRBD1|TRBJ2-7
CASSDTGDTSYEQYF
TGTGCCAGCAGCGACACAGGGGATACTTCCTACGAGCAGTACTTC
>TRBV18|NA|TRBD2|TRBJ2-5
CASSPLAGDGETQYF
TGTGCCAGCTCACCACTAGCGGGGGATGGAGAGACCCAGTACTTC
>TRBV4-1|many|NA|TRBJ2-5
CASSQGAGITQETQYF
TGCGCCAGCAGCCAAGGCGCCGGGATCACACAAGAGACCCAGTACTTC
>TRBV7-9|few|TRBD2|TRBJ2-1
CASSFLAGGAIHEQFF
TGTGCCAGCAGCTTCCTAGCGGGGGGGGCCATTCATGAGCAGTTCTTC
>TRBV11-2|NA|NA|TRBJ2-1
CASSLVSGGIVNEQFF
TGTGCCAGCAGCTTAGTATCCGGGGGCATAGTCAATGAGCAGTTCTTC
>TRBV29-1|few|NA|TRBJ2-1
CSVEDLLGPQFF
TGCAGCGTTGAAGATCTTTTGGGGCCGCAGTTCTTC
>TRBV3-1|NA|NA|TRBJ1-1
CASRGVATEAFF
TGTGCCAGCCGGGGAGTGGCCACTGAAGCTTTCTTT
>TRBV12-3/TRBV12-4|NA|NA|TRBJ1-5
CASSPGPIAQPQHF
TGTGCCAGCAGCCCTGGCCCCATTGCACAGCCCCAGCATTTT
>TRBV2|NA|TRBD2|TRBJ2-3
CADQGGGLTTDTQYF
TGTGCCGACCAGGGCGGGGGGTTGACCACAGATACGCAGTATTTT
>TRBV7-2|many|TRBD1|TRBJ1-2
CASSRGPGNGYTF
TGTGCCAGCAGCAGGGGGCCCGGGAATGGCTACACCTTC
>TRBV5-1|few|NA|TRBJ2-3
CASSYGTFEDTQYF
TGCGCCAGCAGCTATGGGACCTTCGAGGATACGCAGTATTTT
>TRBV6-5|once|NA|TRBJ1-4
CASSYLGTRGEKLFF
TGTGCCAGCAGTTACTTAGGGACAAGAGGGGAAAAACTGTTTTTT
>TRBV7-2|NA|TRBD2|TRBJ2-5
CASSLALSGGKTQYF
TGTGCCAGCAGCTTAGCTTTGAGCGGGGGGAAGACCCAGTACTTC
>TRBV7-2|NA|NA|TRBJ2-1
CASSSTPGKQFF
TGTGCCAGCAGCTCAACACCGGGGAAGCAGTTCTTC
>TRBV7-2|many|NA|TRBJ2-7
CASSSARAYEQYF
TGTGCCAGCAGCTCGGCAAGGGCCTACGAGCAGTACTTC
>TRBV10-3|few|NA|TRBJ1-6
CAISEGLSYNSPLHF
TGTGCCATCAGTGAAGGACTCTCCTATAATTCACCCCTCCACTTT
>TRBV29-1|many|TRBD1|TRBJ1-1
CSVEWDRVHTEAFF
TGCAGCGTTGAGTGGGACAGGGTCCACACTGAAGCTTTCTTT
>TRBV7-6|NA|NA|TRBJ2-2
CASSSSRTANTGELFF
TGTGCCAGCAGCTCCTCGCGGACTGCTAACACCGGGGAGCTGTTTTTT
>TRBV28|NA|NA|TRBJ1-2
CASSQGSQFYGYTF
TGTGCCAGCAGCCAGGGGTCCCAGTTTTATGGCTACACCTTC
>TRBV24-1|few|TRBD1|TRBJ2-3
CATSVQGADTQYF
TGTGCCACCAGTGTACAGGGGGCAGATACGCAGTATTTT
>TRBV28|NA|NA|TRBJ2-4
CASGGDSKNIQYF
TGTGCCAGCGGAGGGGACAGCAAAAACATTCAGTACTTC
>TRBV14|NA|NA|TRBJ2-7
CASTPGGNDEQYF
TGTGCCAGCACCCCCGGCGGGAACGACGAGCAGTACTTC
>TRBV2|few|TRBD1|TRBJ1-2
CASSAQGSNYGYTF
TGTGCCAGCAGTGCACAGGGGTCTAACTATGGCTACACCTTC
>TRBV11-1|few|NA|TRBJ2-6
CASVSSGANVLTF
TGTGCCAGCGTCAGCTCCGGGGCCAACGTCCTGACTTTC
>TRBV25-1|few|NA|TRBJ2-5
CASSDNPQQETQYF
TGTGCCAGCAGTGATAACCCTCAACAAGAGACCCAGTACTTC
>TRBV10-3|few|NA|TRBJ1-6
CAIGTLGPYSPLHF
TGTGCCATCGGGACGTTGGGGCCCTATTCACCCCTCCACTTT
>TRBV5-1|many|NA|TRBJ2-7
CASSSSPGEYEQYF
TGCGCCAGCAGCTCGTCGCCAGGGGAGTACGAGCAGTACTTC
>TRBV9|NA|TRBD1|TRBJ1-2
CASTLAGGSNYGYTF
TGTGCCAGTACCTTGGCAGGGGGAAGTAACTATGGCTACACCTTC
>TRBV10-3|few|NA|TRBJ2-5
CAISESTLETQYF
TGTGCCATCAGTGAGTCGACTCTCGAGACCCAGTACTTC
>TRBV5-1|few|TRBD2|TRBJ2-1
CASSPTGTRLYNEQFF
TGCGCCAGCAGTCCTACCGGGACTAGATTATACAATGAGCAGTTCTTC
>TRBV7-2|many|NA|TRBJ2-2
CASSRPGGGGELFF
TGTGCCAGCAGCCGACCAGGGGGGGGCGGGGAGCTGTTTTTT
>TRBV7-9|NA|TRBD2|TRBJ2-7
CASSPGFSGGSSYEQYF
TGTGCCAGCAGCCCAGGATTTAGCGGGGGTTCCTCCTACGAGCAGTACTTC
>TRBV12-3/TRBV12-4|NA|TRBD1|TRBJ2-7
CASTRDRGGEQYF
TGTGCCAGCACCCGGGACAGGGGTGGTGAGCAGTACTTC
>TRBV12-3/TRBV12-4|NA|NA|TRBJ1-3
CASSPPLSSGNTIYF
TGTGCCAGCAGTCCGCCCCTAAGCTCTGGAAACACCATATATTTT
>TRBV9|NA|TRBD2|TRBJ2-5
CASSVTSGGKETQYF
TGTGCCAGCAGCGTGACTAGCGGGGGAAAAGAGACCCAGTACTTC
>TRBV4-2|once|TRBD1|TRBJ1-5
CASSQEGQGAPQPQHF
TGTGCCAGCAGCCAAGAGGGTCAGGGGGCTCCTCAGCCCCAGCATTTT
>TRBV7-2|few|NA|TRBJ1-2
CASSLGGGFYGYTF
TGTGCCAGCAGCTTAGGTGGGGGATTCTATGGCTACACCTTC
>TRBV11-2|NA|NA|TRBJ2-5
CASSLWKETQYF
TGTGCCAGCAGCTTATGGAAGGAGACCCAGTACTTC
>TRBV5-1|NA|TRBD1|TRBJ2-7
CASSSGTGVDEQYF
TGCGCCAGCAGCTCTGGGACAGGGGTCGACGAGCAGTACTTC
>TRBV6-1|NA|NA|TRBJ2-6
CASRPGRSNHGANVLTF
TGTGCCAGCAGGCCGGGACGTAGTAACCATGGGGCCAACGTCCTGACTTTC
>TRBV5-1|NA|TRBD1|TRBJ2-3
CASSVLGQGATDTQYF
TGCGCCAGCAGCGTTCTCGGACAGGGGGCCACAGATACGCAGTATTTT
>TRBV28|NA|TRBD2|TRBJ2-1
CASSFLAGIGEQFF
TGTGCCAGCAGTTTCCTAGCGGGGATTGGTGAGCAGTTCTTC
>TRBV20-1|NA|NA|TRBJ1-2
CSARGIHGYTF
TGCAGTGCTAGAGGGATTCACGGCTACACCTTC
>TRBV29-1|few|NA|TRBJ2-1
CSVLGGMQFF
TGCAGCGTGCTCGGGGGTATGCAGTTCTTC
>TRBV7-9|few|NA|TRBJ2-7
CASSQGGQDEQYF
TGTGCCAGCAGCCAGGGGGGTCAGGACGAGCAGTACTTC
>TRBV10-3|once|TRBD2|TRBJ2-7
CAISASGAYEQYF
TGTGCCATCAGTGCTAGCGGGGCCTACGAGCAGTACTTC
>TRBV20-1|many|NA|TRBJ1-2
CSARFRLSSGYTF
TGCAGTGCTAGGTTCAGGCTATCTTCAGGCTACACCTTC
>TRBV6-6|few|NA|TRBJ2-1
CASTPGLGDHEQFF
TGTGCCAGCACCCCGGGACTGGGGGATCATGAGCAGTTCTTC
>TRBV18|few|NA|TRBJ1-2
CASSPLRTANYGYTF
TGTGCCAGCTCACCACTCCGGACCGCTAACTATGGCTACACCTTC